Detailed here is one T cell receptor beta chain. The antigen is undetermined. Regarding treatment: roughly 10-day PBMC culture with coronavirus spike peptide pools or control peptides (ViraFEST assay). These data come from a study of vaccination and CD4 T cells after COVID-19. Cultured CD4+ T cell DNA underwent sequencing with the Oncomine TCR Beta short-read assay. TCRdb recomputed calls from the PCR reads with MiXCR, one row per CDR3 protein. The data contain approximately 16,000 distinct CDR3 sequences, about 35% of them seen just once; the ten biggest clones take up approximately 14%. With V trimmed by 6 bases and J by 8 bases, 19 bases remained unmatched. The CDR3 extends over 19 amino acids. The V gene's germline CDR1 is LNHDA and CDR2 SQIVND (reference sequence).

Input material: cultured CD4+ T cells from blood. The clonotype comes from a human donor with COVID-19. V usage is TRBV19 and J usage is TRBJ1-4; TRBD1 agrees at 12 bases. The CDR3 here is CASRIRRGQGAAGLEKLFF. In nucleotides, the CDR3 is TGTGCCAGTAGAATTCGAAGGGGACAGGGGGCTGCTGGCTTGGAAAAACTGTTTTTT.